The 21 T cell receptor beta chains listed next were all sequenced from one sample in a study of blood T cell repertoires in COVID-19 (dated by TCRdb to the early 2020s). Library preparation used the immunoSEQ multiplex PCR assay. TCRdb stores this immuneACCESS table with in-frame sequences only. Part of the clones is absent; in the studies checked, under half of the shortfall reflects unresolved V genes, and no reason is known for the rest. The table for this sample lists 170,000 or so clones; 84% of them were counted only once. Together, the top ten hold roughly 15% of the sample. Input material: peripheral blood. These receptors all stem from a young man with active or convalescent COVID-19.

The chain uses TRBV18 and TRBJ2-2; 9 bases line up with TRBD2. The CDR3 loop spans 16 amino acids. V lost 1 base, J lost 6 bases, and 6 bases stayed unmatched. Germline loops: CDR1 KGHSH, CDR2 LQKENI. CDR3: CASSPRMGLAAGELFF. The DNA of the CDR3 is TGTGCCAGCTCACCACGAATGGGACTAGCCGCCGGGGAGCTGTTTTTT.

This clone has more than one count but fewer than ten. V usage is TRBV2 and J usage is TRBJ1-2; weak D call: TRBD1 (5 bases). The CDR3 consists of 13 residues. V was shortened by 7 bases and J by 3 bases, with 12 bases between the two germline ends. Germline V lookup: CDR1 SNHLY, CDR2 FYNNEI. CDR3 coding DNA: TGTGCCAGCACCAGGGTCCCCTACTATGGCTACACCTTC. This translates into CASTRVPYYGYTF.

This clone was found a few times. The chain is built from TRBV19 and TRBJ1-2; D might be TRBD1 (6 bases). Germline values: CDR1 LNHDA, CDR2 SQIVND (reference sequence). The CDR3 is made up of 15 amino acids. The V gene lost 3 bases and the J gene lost 2 bases, with 13 bases spanning the gap. In DNA form, the CDR3 reads TGTGCCAGTAGTATCCACAGGGCTGACAACTATGGCTACACCTTC. It translates to CASSIHRADNYGYTF.

The chain uses TRBV28 and TRBJ1-2; D is undetermined. The V end was cut by 6 bases, the J end by 6 bases, with 17 bases between. Germline V gene data show CDR1 as MDHEN and CDR2 as SYDVKM. This CDR3 has 14 residues. CDR3 sequence: CASRQSEGVDGYTF. Here the CDR3 DNA reads TGTGCCAGCAGGCAATCGGAGGGAGTGGATGGCTACACCTTC.

The chain is built from TRBV7-8 and TRBJ2-1; maybe TRBD2 (6 bases). The V end was cut by 2 bases, the J end by 1 base, with 15 bases between. The CDR3 sequence is 17 residues long. CDR1 SGHVS and CDR2 FQNEAQ come from the germline V gene. CDR3 in amino acids: CASSLLGGVRSYNEQFF. The CDR3 region has the DNA TGTGCCAGCAGCTTATTGGGGGGAGTGAGGTCCTACAATGAGCAGTTCTTC.

The chain has TRBV7-6 and TRBJ2-3; 7 bases fit TRBD1. Germline loops: CDR1 SGHVS, CDR2 FNYEAQ. J lost 6 bases, V lost 2 bases, and 2 bases had no gene match. The CDR3 is 13 amino acids. The CDR3 DNA sequence: TGTGCCAGCAGCTTAATCAGGGGGGATACGCAGTATTTT. Its translation is CASSLIRGDTQYF.

V gene TRBV11-2 combines with J gene TRBJ2-1; 8 nucleotides line up with TRBD2. The V gene's germline CDR1 is SGHAT and CDR2 FQNNGV. The V and J ends lost 5 bases and 7 bases, in that order; junction bases with no gene match: 10. The CDR3 extends over 15 amino acids. Here the CDR3 DNA reads TGTGCCAGCAGCGGACGGGAGGGCCTGGGGAATGAGCAGTTCTTC. Translated: CASSGREGLGNEQFF.

CDR3 bases: TGTGCTAGTGGTTGGCATACAAGCGGGGGGCGGATGAACACTGAAGCTTTCTTT. Encoded protein: CASGWHTSGGRMNTEAFF. This chain links TRBV12-5 with TRBJ1-1, with D tentatively TRBD1 (6 bases). CDR1 and CDR2 from the germline V gene are LGHNT and FRNRAP. V gave up 4 bases and J gave up 0 bases, with 21 bases separating them. The CDR3 length is 18 residues.

J is TRBJ2-7 and V is TRBV7-9; D is perhaps TRBD1 (5 bases). The V gene lost 1 base and the J gene lost 3 bases, with 16 bases spanning the gap. CDR3 length equals 16 residues. Germline V lookup: CDR1 SEHNR, CDR2 FQNEAQ (reference sequence). CDR3 in amino acids: CASSLDVAGMNYEQYF. DNA of the CDR3: TGTGCCAGCAGCTTAGACGTTGCAGGGATGAACTACGAGCAGTACTTC.

The J gene is TRBJ2-7, the V gene TRBV29-1; 7 nucleotides align to TRBD2. This CDR3 has 15 residues. The germline V gene encodes CDR1 SQVTM and CDR2 ANQGSEA. V lost 0 bases, J lost 4 bases, and 9 bases stayed unmatched. The CDR3 DNA reads as TGCAGCGTTGAAGAGGGGGAGGGAGTTGGGTACGAGCAGTACTTC. It is translated as CSVEEGEGVGYEQYF.

The rearrangement uses TRBV11-3 and TRBJ2-1; D possibly corresponds to TRBD2 (6 bases). Germline V gene lookup returns CDR1 SGHNT and CDR2 YENEEA. The CDR3 sequence is 15 residues long. V was clipped by 5 bases and J by 4 bases, with 15 bases between them. The CDR3 here is CASSRGLTKYNEQFF. CDR3 sequence (DNA): TGTGCCAGCAGCCGAGGACTAACTAAGTACAATGAGCAGTTCTTC.

The chain uses TRBV6-2 or TRBV6-3 and TRBJ2-1; D is perhaps TRBD2 (5 bases). In germline, CDR1 is MNHEY, CDR2 SVGEGT. The CDR3 covers 15 residues. V was cut by 2 bases and J by 2 bases, with 10 bases left in between. The CDR3 nucleotides are TGTGCCAGCAGTTACGAGCGGACCGCCTACAATGAGCAGTTCTTC. Protein product: CASSYERTAYNEQFF.

The chain joins TRBV21-1 to TRBJ1-2; TRBD1 is taken as the D call from the table, unchecked against the DNA. TRBV21-1 is classified as a pseudogene. This CDR3 contains 16 residues. The CDR3 region has the DNA TGTGCCAGCAGCGCTGACCGGGACACCACCTCATATGGCTACACCTTC. It yields the protein CASSADRDTTSYGYTF.

The table lists this clone with a count of one. This chain links TRBV5-8 with TRBJ2-7, with TRBD2 matching 9 bases. CDR1 is SGHTS and CDR2 is YDEGEE in the germline V gene. Germline trimming cut 4 bases from V and 0 bases from J; bases unmatched to any gene: 8. The CDR3 totals 16 residues. CDR3 region: CASSRRLAASSYEQYF. The CDR3 nucleotides are TGTGCCAGCAGCCGCCGACTAGCGGCCAGCTCCTACGAGCAGTACTTC.

The chain recombines TRBV4-3 with TRBJ2-3; D may be TRBD2 (6 bases). V lost 0 bases to trimming and J lost 0 bases, with 16 bases between them. The length of the CDR3 is 18 residues. Germline V gene data show CDR1 as LGHNA and CDR2 as YSLEER. Here the CDR3 reads CASSQEDPGLRSTDTQYF. DNA for the CDR3: TGCGCCAGCAGCCAAGAAGACCCGGGACTCCGCAGCACAGATACGCAGTATTTT.

This clone occurred a few times. The chain recombines TRBV2 with TRBJ1-5; 7 nucleotides line up with TRBD1. The germline V gene has CDR1 SNHLY and CDR2 FYNNEI. This CDR3 contains 15 residues. V trimming: 6 bases; J trimming: 4 bases; junction bases outside the gene matches: 9. The CDR3 is CASRETGPRNQPQHF. In DNA form, the CDR3 reads TGTGCCAGCAGAGAGACAGGGCCGAGAAATCAGCCCCAGCATTTT.

This chain joins TRBV6-5 and TRBJ2-7; D might be TRBD1 (6 bases). Germline V gene data show CDR1 as MNHEY and CDR2 as SVGAGI. The CDR3 extends over 15 amino acids. V lost 7 bases and J lost 0, with 16 bases in between. The CDR3 DNA follows: TGTGCCAGCATAGGGGGTGGGGAAGGCTCCTACGAGCAGTACTTC. Amino acid sequence: CASIGGGEGSYEQYF.

The rearrangement uses TRBV14 and TRBJ1-1; D call uncertain. The germline CDR1 and CDR2 sequences are SGHDN and FVKESK. The CDR3 runs 11 residues. V gave up 5 bases and J gave up 2 bases, with 3 bases separating them. CDR3 coding DNA: TGTGCCAGCAGCTCTAACACTGAAGCTTTCTTT. Encoded protein: CASSSNTEAFF.

J is TRBJ2-7 and V is TRBV7-9; the match to TRBD1 covers 11 bases. Germline V gives CDR1 SEHNR, CDR2 FQNEAQ (reference sequence). Losses at the gene ends were 1 base for V and 1 base for J; bases not matched to a gene: 6. The CDR3 sequence is 17 residues long. The CDR3, as DNA: TGTGCCAGCAGCTTAGATCGGACAGGGGGCGTATCCTACGAGCAGTACTTC. It is translated as CASSLDRTGGVSYEQYF.

V gene TRBV19 combines with J gene TRBJ2-1; 8 bases match TRBD1. CDR1 and CDR2 (germline): LNHDA, SQIVND (reference sequence). V gave up 3 bases and J gave up 0 bases; unmatched junction bases: 7. The CDR3 is 17 amino acids. CDR3 amino acids: CASSIAGGLSSYNEQFF. CDR3 DNA sequence: TGTGCCAGTAGTATTGCAGGGGGCTTGAGCTCCTACAATGAGCAGTTCTTC.

By frequency in the sample, this clone is medium-sized. The rearrangement joins TRBV4-1 to TRBJ2-7; D is possibly TRBD2 (7 bases). The CDR3 contains 18 residues. V shed 0 bases and J shed 4 bases, with 22 bases lying between them. Germline CDR1 and CDR2: MGHRA and YSYEKL. CDR3 region: CASSQDFKGWGGRYEQYF. The CDR3 DNA reads as TGCGCCAGCAGCCAAGATTTTAAGGGTTGGGGGGGCCGGTACGAGCAGTACTTC.